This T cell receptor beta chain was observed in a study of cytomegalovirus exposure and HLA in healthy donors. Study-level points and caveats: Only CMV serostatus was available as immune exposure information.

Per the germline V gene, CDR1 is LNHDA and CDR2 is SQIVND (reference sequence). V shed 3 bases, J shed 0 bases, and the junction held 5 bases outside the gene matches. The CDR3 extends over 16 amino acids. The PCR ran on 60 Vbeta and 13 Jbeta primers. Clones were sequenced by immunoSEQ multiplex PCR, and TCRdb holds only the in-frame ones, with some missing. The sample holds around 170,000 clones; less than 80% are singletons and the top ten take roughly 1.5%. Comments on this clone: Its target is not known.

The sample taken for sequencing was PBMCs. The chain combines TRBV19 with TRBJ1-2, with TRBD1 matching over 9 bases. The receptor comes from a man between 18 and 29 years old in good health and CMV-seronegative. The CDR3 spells CASSIGGQGSNYGYTF. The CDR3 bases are TGTGCCAGTAGTATCGGGGGACAGGGCTCTAACTATGGCTACACCTTC.